These T cell receptor beta chains were read from a single sample in a study of blood T cell repertoires in COVID-19. TCRdb's table, derived via immunoSEQ multiplex PCR, lists solely in-frame clones and lacks some. Among more than 150,000 clones listed, roughly four fifths were seen once. Sequences were obtained from peripheral blood. Receptor source: a woman in her 40s with acute or convalescent COVID-19. CDR3s include the opening cysteine and the closing phenylalanine or tryptophan. The D gene is left open where the match is weak.

V	J	D	CDR3	DNA
TRBV27	TRBJ2-5	TRBD2	CASRTASGNQETQYF	TGTGCCAGCAGGACGGCTAGCGGGAATCAAGAGACCCAGTACTTC
TRBV7-9	TRBJ1-6	.	CASSLDSSNSPLHF	TGTGCCAGCAGCTTAGACAGTTCTAATTCACCCCTCCACTTT
TRBV5-8	TRBJ1-5	TRBD1	CASSFGTDRAEQPQHF	TGTGCCAGCAGCTTCGGGACGGACAGGGCGGAACAGCCCCAGCATTTT
TRBV6-5	TRBJ1-1	.	CASRTGLNTEAFF	TGTGCCAGCAGAACAGGGTTGAATACTGAAGCTTTCTTT
TRBV2	TRBJ1-1	TRBD1	CASRWDRGQAEAFF	TGTGCCAGCAGATGGGACAGGGGACAGGCTGAAGCTTTCTTT
TRBV28	TRBJ2-4	TRBD1	CASRGNGQGFNIQYF	TGTGCCAGCAGGGGGAACGGACAGGGATTCAACATTCAGTACTTC
TRBV13	TRBJ2-2	TRBD1	CASSSTHGTGLNTGELFF	TGTGCCAGCAGCTCGACCCACGGGACAGGGCTAAACACCGGGGAGCTGTTTTTT
TRBV28	TRBJ1-1	.	CASSPLLGNTEAFF	TGTGCCAGCAGTCCGTTGCTCGGGAACACTGAAGCTTTCTTT
TRBV5-1	TRBJ1-1	TRBD1	CASSFGQGRTEAFF	TGCGCCAGCAGCTTTGGACAGGGAAGGACTGAAGCTTTCTTT
TRBV27	TRBJ2-7	.	CASSFSGTQYEQYF	TGTGCCAGCAGCTTCTCCGGGACACAATACGAGCAGTACTTC
TRBV29-1	TRBJ1-1	.	CSVDPATAGVNTEAFF	TGCAGCGTTGATCCTGCGACCGCAGGGGTGAACACTGAAGCTTTCTTT
TRBV6-2/TRBV6-3	TRBJ1-5	TRBD1	CASSYSWATGVYSNQPQHF	TGTGCCAGCAGTTACTCTTGGGCGACAGGGGTCTATAGCAATCAGCCCCAGCATTTT
TRBV27	TRBJ2-3	TRBD2	CASTKREGVGTQYF	TGTGCCAGCACGAAGCGGGAAGGTGTGGGTACGCAGTATTTT
TRBV19	TRBJ2-7	.	CASSTPGLHYEQYF	TGTGCCAGTAGTACACCGGGACTCCACTACGAGCAGTACTTC
TRBV19	TRBJ2-1	.	CASSISRGNEQFF	TGTGCCAGTAGTATTTCTCGGGGCAATGAGCAGTTCTTC